This TCR beta chain was identified during a study of blood T cell repertoires in COVID-19 (dated by TCRdb to 2020 to 2021). Background for the entire study: Collaborator samples came from the United States, Italy and Spain and covered acute and convalescent phases of COVID-19. The prospective study material was composed of cDNA or gDNA derived from T cells, B-cell-depleted T cells, or PBMCs. The dataset comprised deeply sampled blood TCRbeta repertoires from subjects exposed to, actively infected with, or recovered from COVID-19. The repertoires were released in a freely available public database meant as a resource for research on the immune response to SARS-CoV-2. The samples were drawn from two sources: the first 160 participants of the ongoing ImmuneRACE study, and about 1,300 subjects contributed by 6 global collaborators. Sample metadata almost always included a de-identified subject ID, COVID-19 status, age in years and sex. HLA class I and class II types, where available, came from metadata supplied by the sample provider rather than from assay-based typing.

The collaborating institutions used their own protocols to collect whole blood in K2EDTA tubes. For TCRbeta analysis, collaborators shipped samples in one of three forms: frozen whole blood, isolated PBMCs, or DNA extracted from either of those sample types. TCRbeta CDR3 regions were amplified from genomic DNA by means of the immunoSEQ Assay, a bias-controlled multiplex PCR. In the paper's pipeline: The number of nucleated cells in each sample was estimated from the amplification of reference gene primers within the assay. To quantify the absolute abundance of each unique TCRbeta CDR3 rearrangement, sequence reads were collapsed and filtered. For each sample, productive Simpson clonality was calculated as the square root of Simpson's diversity index across productive rearrangements. TCRdb mirrors the immuneACCESS table, restricted to in-frame sequences. Some clones are absent from its copies; in checked studies, under half trace to an unresolved V gene, and the reason for the others is unknown. D and trimming come from the DNA, and the V and J calls and clone size come from that table. This sample gives fewer than 250,000 clones in total; around four fifths of them show up just once. 2.5% to 3% of the sample comes from the top ten.

This clone appeared a few times. Its antigen is unknown. No base quality values were provided; no much bigger clone lies one nucleotide off. Findings and caveats that apply to the study as a whole: The quantity of clinical and demographic metadata differed by source and by participant and was supplied without curation.

V is clipped by 6 bases and J by 0 bases, and the sequence between their germline boundaries is 8 bases long. CDR1 and CDR2 are drawn from the germline V gene (reference sequence): LNHDA, SQIVND. Including cysteine and phenylalanine, the CDR3 has 13 amino acids. Left in the record is the CDR3 DNA by itself, 39 bases read in frame from the first base. Sequences were obtained from peripheral blood. Rearrangement joined TRBV19 to TRBJ2-5, with a weak D call of TRBD1 (6 bases match). The receptor was derived from a man aged 45-60 years with active or convalescent COVID-19. The DNA sequence is TGTGCCAGTAGAACAGGGAACCAAGAGACCCAGTACTTC. Translated, this gives CASRTGNQETQYF.